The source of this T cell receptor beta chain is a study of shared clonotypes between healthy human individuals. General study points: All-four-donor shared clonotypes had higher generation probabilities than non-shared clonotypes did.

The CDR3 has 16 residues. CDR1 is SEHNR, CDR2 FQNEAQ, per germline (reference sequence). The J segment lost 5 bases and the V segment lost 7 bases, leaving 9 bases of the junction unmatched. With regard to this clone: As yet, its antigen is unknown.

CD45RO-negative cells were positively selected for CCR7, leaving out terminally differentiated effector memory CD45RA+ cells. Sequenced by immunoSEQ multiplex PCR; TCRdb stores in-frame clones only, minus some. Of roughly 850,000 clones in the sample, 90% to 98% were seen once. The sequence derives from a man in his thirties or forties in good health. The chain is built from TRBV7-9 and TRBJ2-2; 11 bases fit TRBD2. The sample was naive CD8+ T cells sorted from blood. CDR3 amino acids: CASKPGTSGTTGELFF. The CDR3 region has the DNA TGTGCCAGCAAACCTGGGACTAGCGGAACTACCGGGGAGCTGTTTTTT.